This T cell receptor beta chain comes out of a study of patients and donors after allogeneic stem cell transplantation. TCRdb called the RT-PCR reads again in MiXCR, with one record for every CDR3 protein. Altogether roughly 250,000 distinct CDR3 sequences are present, roughly 14% being singletons, with the ten largest covering more than 9%. This CDR3 comprises 15 residues. The V gene's germline CDR1 is MGHRA and CDR2 YSYEKL. The V gene end was trimmed by 6 bases and the J gene end by 2 bases; junction bases not matched to a gene: 5. This clonotype was seen many times. The sequence was obtained from a human donor who was either an allogeneic HSCT recipient or a stem cell or donor lymphocyte infusion donor (not recorded which). It is not recorded whose cells these are; they may come from a transplant donor. The sequenced sample consisted of blood, either unsorted or a sorted T cell fraction (not recorded which). The chain recombines TRBV4-1 with TRBJ2-1; 9 bases are a match to TRBD2. CDR3 amino acids: CASSPSGTAYNEQFF. CDR3 sequence (DNA): TGCGCCAGCAGTCCTAGCGGGACGGCCTACAATGAGCAGTTCTTC.